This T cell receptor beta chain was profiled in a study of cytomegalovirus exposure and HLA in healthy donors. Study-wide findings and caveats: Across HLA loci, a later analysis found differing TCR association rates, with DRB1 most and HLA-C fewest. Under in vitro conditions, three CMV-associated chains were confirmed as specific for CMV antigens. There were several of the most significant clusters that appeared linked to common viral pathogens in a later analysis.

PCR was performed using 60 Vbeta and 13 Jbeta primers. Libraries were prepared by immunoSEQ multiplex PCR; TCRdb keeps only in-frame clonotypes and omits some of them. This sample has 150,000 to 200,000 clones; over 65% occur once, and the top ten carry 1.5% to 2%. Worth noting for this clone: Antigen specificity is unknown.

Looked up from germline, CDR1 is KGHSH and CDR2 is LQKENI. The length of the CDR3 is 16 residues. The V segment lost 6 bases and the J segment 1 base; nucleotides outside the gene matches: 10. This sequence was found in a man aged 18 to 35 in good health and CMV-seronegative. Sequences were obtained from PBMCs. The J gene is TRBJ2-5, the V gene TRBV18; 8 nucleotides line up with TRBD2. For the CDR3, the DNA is TGTGCCAGCTCCCCTCTCGGGGGGGGAACCCAAGAGACCCAGTACTTC. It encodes CASSPLGGGTQETQYF.